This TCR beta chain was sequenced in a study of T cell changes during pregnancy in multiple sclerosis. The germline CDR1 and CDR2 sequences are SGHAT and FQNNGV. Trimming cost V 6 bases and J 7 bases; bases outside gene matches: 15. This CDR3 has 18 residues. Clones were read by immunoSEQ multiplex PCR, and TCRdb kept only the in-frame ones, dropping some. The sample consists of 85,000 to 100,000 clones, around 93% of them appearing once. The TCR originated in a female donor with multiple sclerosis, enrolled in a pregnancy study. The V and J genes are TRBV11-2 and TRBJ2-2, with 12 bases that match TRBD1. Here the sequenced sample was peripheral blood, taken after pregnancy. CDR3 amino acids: CASRSLKSGTGGNGELFF. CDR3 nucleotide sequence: TGTGCCAGCAGATCGTTAAAATCCGGGACAGGGGGCAACGGGGAGCTGTTTTTT.